This T cell receptor (beta chain) was sequenced for a study of CDR3 diversity in severe acne. One entry per CDR3 protein results from TCRdb running MiXCR on the PCR reads. The sample has approximately 77,000 distinct CDR3 sequences; under 55% are singletons. The CDR3 is made up of 14 amino acids. From germline, CDR1 is MDHEN and CDR2 SYDVKM. Trimming cost V 5 bases and J 7 bases; bases outside gene matches: 7. This sequence originates from a male donor with severe acne vulgaris. Material for sequencing was blood. This sequence joins TRBV28 and TRBJ1-5; 8 nucleotides align to TRBD1. The chain's CDR3 is CASSLGQGAQPQHF. For the CDR3, the DNA is TGTGCCAGCAGTCTCGGACAGGGAGCGCAGCCCCAGCATTTT.